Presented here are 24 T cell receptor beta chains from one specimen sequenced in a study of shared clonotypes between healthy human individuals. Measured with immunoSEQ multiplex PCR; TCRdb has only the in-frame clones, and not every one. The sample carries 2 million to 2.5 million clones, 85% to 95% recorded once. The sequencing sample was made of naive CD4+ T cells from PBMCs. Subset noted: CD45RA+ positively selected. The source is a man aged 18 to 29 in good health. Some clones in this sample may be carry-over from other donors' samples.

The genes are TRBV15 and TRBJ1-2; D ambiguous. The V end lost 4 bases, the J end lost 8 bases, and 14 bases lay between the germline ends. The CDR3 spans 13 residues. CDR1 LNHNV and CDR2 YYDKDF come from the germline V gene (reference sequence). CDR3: CATSTGPSGGYTF. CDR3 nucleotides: TGTGCCACCAGCACGGGCCCTTCGGGGGGCTACACCTTC.

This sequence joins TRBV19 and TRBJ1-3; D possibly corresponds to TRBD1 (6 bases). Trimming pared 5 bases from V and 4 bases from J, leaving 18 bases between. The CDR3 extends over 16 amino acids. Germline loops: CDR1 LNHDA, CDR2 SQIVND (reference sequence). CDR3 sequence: CASSGIRTEGGNTIYF. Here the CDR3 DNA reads TGTGCCAGTAGTGGGATTCGGACAGAAGGCGGAAACACCATATATTTT.

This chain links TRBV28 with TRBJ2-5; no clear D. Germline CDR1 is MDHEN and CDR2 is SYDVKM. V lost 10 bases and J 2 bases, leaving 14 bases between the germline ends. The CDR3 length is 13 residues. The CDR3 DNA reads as TGTGCCACCAAGGCAGCGCCGCAAGAGACCCAGTACTTC. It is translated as CATKAAPQETQYF.

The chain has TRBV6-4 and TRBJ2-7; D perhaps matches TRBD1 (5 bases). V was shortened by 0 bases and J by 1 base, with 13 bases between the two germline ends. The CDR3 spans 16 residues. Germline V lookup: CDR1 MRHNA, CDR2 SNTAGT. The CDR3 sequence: CASSDSTSQGSYEQYF. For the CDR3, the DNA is TGTGCCAGCAGTGACTCGACTTCCCAGGGTTCCTACGAGCAGTACTTC.

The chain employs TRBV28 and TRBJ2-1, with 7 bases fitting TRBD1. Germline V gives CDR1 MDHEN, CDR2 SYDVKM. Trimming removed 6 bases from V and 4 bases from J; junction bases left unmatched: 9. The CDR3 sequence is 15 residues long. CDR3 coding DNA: TGTGCCAGCAGCGAACAGGGGTATCGGTACAATGAGCAGTTCTTC. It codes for CASSEQGYRYNEQFF.

The CDR3 DNA reads as TGTGCCAGCAGCGTAGTCACAGAGCCCCCCGGGGAGCTGTTTTTT. It yields the protein CASSVVTEPPGELFF. V and J are TRBV9 and TRBJ2-2; no definite D call. Germline-derived CDR1 and CDR2 are SGDLS and YYNGEE. The V end was cut by 0 bases, the J end by 6 bases, with 12 bases between. CDR3 size: 15 residues.

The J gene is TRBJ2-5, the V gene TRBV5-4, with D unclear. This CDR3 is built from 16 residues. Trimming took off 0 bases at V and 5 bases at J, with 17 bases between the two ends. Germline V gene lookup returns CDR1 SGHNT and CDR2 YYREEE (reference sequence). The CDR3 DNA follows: TGTGCCAGCAGCTTGGCCGGTTCGTCCCCAACTGAGACCCAGTACTTC. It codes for CASSLAGSSPTETQYF.

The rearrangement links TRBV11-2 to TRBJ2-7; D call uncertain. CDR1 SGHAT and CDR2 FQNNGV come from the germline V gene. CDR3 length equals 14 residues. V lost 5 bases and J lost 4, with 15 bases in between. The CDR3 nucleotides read TGTGCCAGCAGCACCCCTCGACGGATATACGAGCAGTACTTC. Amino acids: CASSTPRRIYEQYF.

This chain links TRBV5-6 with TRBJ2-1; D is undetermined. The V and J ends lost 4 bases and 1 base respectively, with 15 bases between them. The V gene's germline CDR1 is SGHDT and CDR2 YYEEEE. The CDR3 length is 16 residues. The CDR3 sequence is CASSPRLRPSYNEQFF. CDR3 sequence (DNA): TGTGCCAGCAGCCCCCGGCTAAGGCCTTCCTACAATGAGCAGTTCTTC.

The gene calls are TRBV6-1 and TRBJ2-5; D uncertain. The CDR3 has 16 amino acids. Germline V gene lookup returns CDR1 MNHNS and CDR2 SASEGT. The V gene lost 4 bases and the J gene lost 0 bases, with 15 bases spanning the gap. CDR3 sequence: CASSGLWAEYQETQYF. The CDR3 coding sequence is TGTGCCAGCAGTGGCCTTTGGGCAGAATACCAAGAGACCCAGTACTTC.

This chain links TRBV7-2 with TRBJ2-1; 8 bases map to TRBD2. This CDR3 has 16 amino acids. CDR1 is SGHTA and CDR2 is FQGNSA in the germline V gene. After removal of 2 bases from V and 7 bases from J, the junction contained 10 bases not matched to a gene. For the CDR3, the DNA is TGTGCCAGCAGCTTATTGGGCGGGGGGATCCTAAATGAGCAGTTCTTC. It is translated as CASSLLGGGILNEQFF.

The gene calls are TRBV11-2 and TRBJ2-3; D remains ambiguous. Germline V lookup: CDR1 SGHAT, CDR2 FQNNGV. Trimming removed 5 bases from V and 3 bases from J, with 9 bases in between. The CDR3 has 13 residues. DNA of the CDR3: TGTGCCAGCAGCCCAGTCAGTACAGATACGCAGTATTTT. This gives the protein CASSPVSTDTQYF.

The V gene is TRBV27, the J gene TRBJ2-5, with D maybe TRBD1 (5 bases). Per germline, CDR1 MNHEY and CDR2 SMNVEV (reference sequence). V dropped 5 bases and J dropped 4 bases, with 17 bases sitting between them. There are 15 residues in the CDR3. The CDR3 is CASSEVGANRETQYF. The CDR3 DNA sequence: TGTGCCAGCAGTGAAGTAGGGGCAAATCGAGAGACCCAGTACTTC.

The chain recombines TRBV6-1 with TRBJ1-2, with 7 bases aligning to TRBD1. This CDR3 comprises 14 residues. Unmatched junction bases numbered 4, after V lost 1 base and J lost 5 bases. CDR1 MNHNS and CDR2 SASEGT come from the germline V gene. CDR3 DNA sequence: TGTGCCAGCAGTGAAGGAAGGGGGCCATATGGCTACACCTTC. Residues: CASSEGRGPYGYTF.

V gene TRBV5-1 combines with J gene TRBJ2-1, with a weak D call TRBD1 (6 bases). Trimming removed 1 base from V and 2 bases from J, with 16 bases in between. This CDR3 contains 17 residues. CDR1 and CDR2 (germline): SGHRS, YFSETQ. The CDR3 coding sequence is TGCGCCAGCAGCTTGTGGTTGAGGACAGACGCCTACAATGAGCAGTTCTTC. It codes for CASSLWLRTDAYNEQFF.

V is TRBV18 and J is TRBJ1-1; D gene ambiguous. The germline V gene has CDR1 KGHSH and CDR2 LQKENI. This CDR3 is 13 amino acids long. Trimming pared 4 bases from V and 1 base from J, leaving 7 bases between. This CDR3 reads CASSLRQNTEAFF. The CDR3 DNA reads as TGTGCCAGCTCACTCCGACAGAACACTGAAGCTTTCTTT. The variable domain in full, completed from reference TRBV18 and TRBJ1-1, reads NAGVMQNPRHLVRRRGQEARLRCSPMKGHSHVYWYRQLPEEGLKFMVYLQKENIIDESGMPKERFSAEFPKEGPSILRIQQVVRGDSAAYFCASSLRQNTEAFFGQGTRLTVV.

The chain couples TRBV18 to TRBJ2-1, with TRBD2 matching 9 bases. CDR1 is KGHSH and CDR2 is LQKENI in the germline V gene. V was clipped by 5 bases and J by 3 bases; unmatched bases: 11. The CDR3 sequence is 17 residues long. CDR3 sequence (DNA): TGTGCCAGCTCATCTTCCTTAGCGGGGGTCTACTACAATGAGCAGTTCTTC. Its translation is CASSSSLAGVYYNEQFF.

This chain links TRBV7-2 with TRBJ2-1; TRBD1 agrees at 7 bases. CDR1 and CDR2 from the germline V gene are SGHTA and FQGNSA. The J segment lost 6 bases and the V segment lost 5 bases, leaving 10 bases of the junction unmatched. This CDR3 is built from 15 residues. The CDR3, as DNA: TGTGCCAGCAGCCTACGGACAGGAAAAACCAATGAGCAGTTCTTC. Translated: CASSLRTGKTNEQFF.

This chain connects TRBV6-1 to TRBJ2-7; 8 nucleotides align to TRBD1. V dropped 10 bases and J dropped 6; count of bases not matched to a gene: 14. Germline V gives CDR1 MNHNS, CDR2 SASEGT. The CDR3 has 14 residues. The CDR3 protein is CATQIRDRLGEQYF. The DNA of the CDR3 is TGTGCCACCCAAATCCGGGACAGGCTCGGCGAGCAGTACTTC.

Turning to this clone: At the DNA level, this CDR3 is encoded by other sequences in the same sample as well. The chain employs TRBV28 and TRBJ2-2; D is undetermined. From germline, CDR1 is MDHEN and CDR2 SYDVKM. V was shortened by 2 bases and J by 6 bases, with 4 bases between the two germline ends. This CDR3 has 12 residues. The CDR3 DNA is TGTGCCAGCAGTTTAAGGCCCGGGGAGCTGTTTTTT. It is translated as CASSLRPGELFF.

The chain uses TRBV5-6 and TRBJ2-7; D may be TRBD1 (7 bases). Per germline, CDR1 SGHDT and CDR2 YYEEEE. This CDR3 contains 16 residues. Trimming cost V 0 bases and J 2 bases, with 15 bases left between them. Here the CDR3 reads CASSLGGTAKTYEQYF. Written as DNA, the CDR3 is TGTGCCAGCAGCTTGGGCGGGACAGCGAAAACCTACGAGCAGTACTTC. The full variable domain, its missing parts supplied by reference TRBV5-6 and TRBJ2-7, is DAGVTQSPTHLIKTRGQQVTLRCSPKSGHDTVSWYQQALGQGPQFIFQYYEEEERQRGNFPDRFSGHQFPNYSSELNVNALLLGDSALYLCASSLGGTAKTYEQYFGPGTRLTVT.

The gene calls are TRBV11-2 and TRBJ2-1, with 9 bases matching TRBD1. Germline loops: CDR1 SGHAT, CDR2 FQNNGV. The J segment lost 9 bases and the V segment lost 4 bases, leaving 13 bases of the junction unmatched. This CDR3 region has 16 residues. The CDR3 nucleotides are TGTGCCAGCAGCTACTTACGGGACAGGGTTGGGGGTGAGCAGTTCTTC. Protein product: CASSYLRDRVGGEQFF.

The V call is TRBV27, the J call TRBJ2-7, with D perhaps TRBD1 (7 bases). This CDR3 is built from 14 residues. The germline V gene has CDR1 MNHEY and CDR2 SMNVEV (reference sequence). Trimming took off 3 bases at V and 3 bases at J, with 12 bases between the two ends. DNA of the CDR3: TGTGCCAGCAGTTTGACCAGGGGGGACTACGAGCAGTACTTC. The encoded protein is CASSLTRGDYEQYF.

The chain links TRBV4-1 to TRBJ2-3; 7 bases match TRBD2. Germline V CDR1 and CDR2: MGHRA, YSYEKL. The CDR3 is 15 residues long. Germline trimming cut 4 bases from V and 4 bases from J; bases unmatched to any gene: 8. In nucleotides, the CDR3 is TGCGCCAGCAGCCGTAGCGGGTCGGTGGCAGATACGCAGTATTTT. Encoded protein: CASSRSGSVADTQYF.